This TCR beta chain was retrieved from a study of control samples from healthy donors and cancer patients. Germline V gene data show CDR1 as MDHEN and CDR2 as SYDVKM. The ends were cut back, 2 bases at V and 3 bases at J, with 7 bases in the middle. The CDR3 extends over 13 amino acids. TCRdb's copy holds only in-frame clones and misses some; the assay was immunoSEQ multiplex PCR. The sample shows about 160,000 clones, 70% to 90% of them seen only once. This TCR was recovered from a man in his thirties or forties in good health. Sequencing input: blood. The chain carries TRBV28 and TRBJ1-1, with D uncertain. Here the CDR3 DNA reads TGTGCCAGCAGTTTAAGTTCGGACACTGAAGCTTTCTTT. Protein product: CASSLSSDTEAFF.